One sample yielded the 5 T cell receptor beta chains listed below, sequenced in a study of blood T cell dynamics during melanoma immunotherapy. This sample's time point: week 3, after first cycle of checkpoint inhibitor. The method was immunoSEQ multiplex PCR; TCRdb's version includes in-frame clones alone and lacks a portion of them. Of under 20,000 clones in the sample, 70% to 90% were seen once. Material: blood, obtained from a patient treated with checkpoint blockade. These TCRs come from a human donor with melanoma.

V usage is TRBV18 and J usage is TRBJ2-1; 11 bases line up with TRBD2. Per the germline V gene, CDR1 is KGHSH and CDR2 is LQKENI. The trim removed 6 bases at V and 0 bases at J, leaving 4 bases unmatched. This CDR3 is 16 amino acids long. The CDR3 DNA is TGTGCCAGCTCCCGGACTAGCGGGCGCTCCTACAATGAGCAGTTCTTC. Amino acid sequence: CASSRTSGRSYNEQFF.

This sequence joins TRBV5-4 and TRBJ2-6; a possible D gene is TRBD2 (6 bases). CDR1 and CDR2 (germline): SGHNT, YYREEE (reference sequence). Trimming took 2 bases from V and 0 from J, leaving 15 bases between them. The CDR3 is 18 residues long. The CDR3 region is CASSLSLEGYSGANVLTF. The DNA for the CDR3 is TGTGCCAGCAGCTTATCCCTGGAGGGCTACTCTGGGGCCAACGTCCTGACTTTC.

This chain links TRBV7-9 with TRBJ2-5; TRBD1 is a possible D gene (6 bases). The germline V gene encodes CDR1 SEHNR and CDR2 FQNEAQ (reference sequence). CDR3 length: 13 amino acids. Trimming took 4 bases from V and 5 from J, leaving 11 bases between them. DNA for the CDR3: TGTGCCAGCAGCTCCTGGACAGAGGAGACCCAGTACTTC. It specifies CASSSWTEETQYF. Supplemented by reference TRBV7-9 and TRBJ2-5, the full variable domain reads DTGVSQNPRHKITKRGQNVTFRCDPISEHNRLYWYRQTLGQGPEFLTYFQNEAQLEKSRLLSDRFSAERPKGSFSTLEIQRTEQGDSAMYLCASSSWTEETQYFGPGTRLLVL.

The chain recombines TRBV27 with TRBJ2-2; possibly TRBD1 for D (6 bases). The CDR3 runs 15 residues. CDR1 is MNHEY, CDR2 SMNVEV, per germline (reference sequence). V was trimmed by 4 bases and J by 4 bases, leaving 13 bases between them. The CDR3 region has the DNA TGTGCCAGCAGTTGGCAGGGGAGTCCCACCGGGGAGCTGTTTTTT. Translating gives CASSWQGSPTGELFF.

This clone has just one count. This rearrangement joins TRBV6-1 to TRBJ2-3; possibly TRBD2 for D (6 bases). V was clipped by 2 bases and J by 2 bases, with 11 bases between them. There are 15 residues in the CDR3. Germline V lookup: CDR1 MNHNS, CDR2 SASEGT. The CDR3 loop reads CASSELGLNTDTQYF. The CDR3 coding sequence is TGTGCCAGCAGTGAACTGGGACTGAACACAGATACGCAGTATTTT.